This is a list of T cell receptor beta chains from one sample in a study of CD8 T cells in ankylosing spondylitis. TCRdb ran MiXCR on the 5' RACE reads and lists one entry per CDR3 protein. The data show 450,000 to 550,000 distinct CDR3 sequences, about 5% seen once. Sequenced: blood, either unsorted or a sorted T cell fraction (not recorded which). The origin of the receptors is a male donor with ankylosing spondylitis. Each CDR3 is given with its conserved first and last residue. D genes are given only for firm matches. Size tells how often a clone was seen (once, few, many) or the class of an expanded clone, and some rows leave it out.

CDR3nt	CDR3aa	d_gene	j_gene	abundance	v_gene
TGTGCCAGCACCCCCCTAAACGGTATATCAGATACGCAGTATTTT	CASTPLNGISDTQYF	-	TRBJ2-3	many	TRBV28
TGTGCCAGCAGGAGGGCAGCGTTAAGACCCGACTACGAGCAGTACTTC	CASRRAALRPDYEQYF	-	TRBJ2-7	-	TRBV6-1
TGCGCCAGCAGCTTGGTTTCGGACAATTCACCCCTCCACTTT	CASSLVSDNSPLHF	-	TRBJ1-6	many	TRBV5-1
TGTGCCAGCAGTTTTTTCGGTTCACCCCTCCACTTT	CASSFFGSPLHF	-	TRBJ1-6	-	TRBV12-3/TRBV12-4
TGTGCCAGCAGCGTAGATGGGAAGATTAACTATGGCTACACCTTC	CASSVDGKINYGYTF	-	TRBJ1-2	few	TRBV9
TGTGCCAGCAGCTTTTGGGACACCGACCTGGCTTTCTTT	CASSFWDTDLAFF	-	TRBJ1-1	many	TRBV5-6
TGTGCCAGCAGCCCGGCGGCAGGGGCTTGGAACACTGAAGCTTTCTTT	CASSPAAGAWNTEAFF	-	TRBJ1-1	-	TRBV7-2
TGTGCCAGCACTGCCACGCTAGCGAGAGGCGGTGAGCAGTTCTTC	CASTATLARGGEQFF	-	TRBJ2-1	many	TRBV28
TGTGCCAGCAGCGGCCGGGACAGGGGGACCGGGGAGCTGTTTTTT	CASSGRDRGTGELFF	TRBD1	TRBJ2-2	many	TRBV7-9
TGTGCCAGCAGAAGGTTGGGGCTTAGCACAGATACGCAGTATTTT	CASRRLGLSTDTQYF	-	TRBJ2-3	few	TRBV2
TGTGCCAGCACCTCTGGGGCCAACGTCCTGACTTTC	CASTSGANVLTF	-	TRBJ2-6	many	TRBV5-6
TGTGCCAGCAGCTTAACTCGGCTAGCGGGGACCGGGGAGCTGTTTTTT	CASSLTRLAGTGELFF	TRBD2	TRBJ2-2	many	TRBV7-3
TGTGCCAGCTCACCCCCCGGGAGGACGGCGAACTATGGCTACACCTTC	CASSPPGRTANYGYTF	-	TRBJ1-2	many	TRBV18
TGCAGCCAAAAACGTTCACCGGGACAGGTCAACTACGAGCAGTACTTC	CSQKRSPGQVNYEQYF	TRBD1	TRBJ2-7	many	TRBV29-1
TGCGCCAGCAGCTTGGGTAGCGGGGGAACCCAAGAGACCCAGTACTTC	CASSLGSGGTQETQYF	TRBD2	TRBJ2-5	-	TRBV5-1
TGCGCCAGCAGCTTGGTCGCAGGGTACACCGGGGAGCTGTTTTTT	CASSLVAGYTGELFF	-	TRBJ2-2	many	TRBV5-1
TGTGCCAGCAGCCGACAGGTCTCTGGAAACACCATATATTTT	CASSRQVSGNTIYF	-	TRBJ1-3	-	TRBV11-2
TGTGCCAGCGGGGACACTGCTTTTGCGCCCCAGCATTTT	CASGDTAFAPQHF	-	TRBJ1-5	few	TRBV7-2
TGCAGCGTCGTTAGCGGGGGGCACGCCGGGGAGCTGTTTTTT	CSVVSGGHAGELFF	TRBD2	TRBJ2-2	many	TRBV29-1
TGTGCCAGCAGCTTAGAGGCGGGACTCGAGCAGTACTTC	CASSLEAGLEQYF	-	TRBJ2-7	many	TRBV7-2
TGTGCCATCAGGGAAAGGCAGGGGTCCGACGAGCAGTACTTC	CAIRERQGSDEQYF	-	TRBJ2-7	many	TRBV10-3
TGCGCCAGCAGCTACGAGGGGACTGAAGCTTTCTTT	CASSYEGTEAFF	-	TRBJ1-1	many	TRBV5-1
TGTGCCAGCAGCCAAGGGCGGGGGGGCCTGTATGAGCAGCTCTTC	CASSQGRGGLYEQLF	TRBD2	TRBJ2-1	-	TRBV9
TGTGCCAGCAGCCAAGGCGGGGACACCTACGAGCAGTACTTC	CASSQGGDTYEQYF	-	TRBJ2-7	many	TRBV4-2
TGTGCCAGCAGCTCTTCGGGACTAACCTACGAGCAGTACTTC	CASSSSGLTYEQYF	TRBD2	TRBJ2-7	-	TRBV7-2
TGCAGTGCGGTACAGGGAGATGGTGGGAATGAAGCTTTCTTT	CSAVQGDGGNEAFF	-	TRBJ1-1	many	TRBV20-1
TGTGCCAGCAGCTTGGGGACAGCGTTATCCTATGGCTACACCTTC	CASSLGTALSYGYTF	-	TRBJ1-2	many	TRBV5-6
TGCAGTGCAGCCCGGGTCGGTCAGCCCCAGCATTTT	CSAARVGQPQHF	-	TRBJ1-5	many	TRBV20-1
TGTGCCAGCAGCTTAGTTCAGGCTTCCTACGAGCAGTACTTC	CASSLVQASYEQYF	-	TRBJ2-7	many	TRBV7-6
TGTGCCAGCAGTATAATAGGAAATAGCAATCAGCCCCAGCATTTT	CASSIIGNSNQPQHF	-	TRBJ1-5	many	TRBV5-5
TGTGCCAGCAGTTACTCGACAGGGAAGACTTTCTTT	CASSYSTGKTFF	TRBD1	TRBJ1-1	many	TRBV6-5
TGTGCCAGCAGTGAGGGGGGTTCCGTTCTCTACGAGCAGTACTTC	CASSEGGSVLYEQYF	-	TRBJ2-7	few	TRBV2
TGTGCCAGCAGCCCCCTGGACCGAATGGCTCAAGCTTTCTTT	CASSPLDRMAQAFF	-	TRBJ1-1	many	TRBV5-8
TGTGCCAGCAAGAGCCAGGGGGCTCGGGAGACCCAGTACTTC	CASKSQGARETQYF	TRBD1	TRBJ2-5	once	TRBV6-2/TRBV6-3
TGTGCCAGCAGCCCCCGCCTAGCGCTTAATGAGCAGTTCTTC	CASSPRLALNEQFF	-	TRBJ2-1	many	TRBV9
TGCAGCGTTGTCGGTAGCGGGCGTTCCTACAATGAGCAGTTCTTC	CSVVGSGRSYNEQFF	TRBD2	TRBJ2-1	many	TRBV29-1
TGTGCCAGCACCACTAGCCGAGGATTTACTAAGAGCTCCTACAATGAGCAGTTCTTC	CASTTSRGFTKSSYNEQFF	-	TRBJ2-1	-	TRBV6-1
TGCAGCGGACGTAGACAGGGAACGTCCGAAGCTTTCTTT	CSGRRQGTSEAFF	TRBD1	TRBJ1-1	many	TRBV29-1
TGTGCCACCCGACGCCTCGGACGACAAGAGACCCAGTACTTC	CATRRLGRQETQYF	-	TRBJ2-5	many	TRBV15
TGTGCCAGCAGTTTAGCGTCGGGGGTGTGGAGTCGGACAGATACGCAGTATTTT	CASSLASGVWSRTDTQYF	-	TRBJ2-3	many	TRBV12-3/TRBV12-4
TGCAGTGCAACTCTAAGCGGTCCCTACAATGAGCAGTTCTTC	CSATLSGPYNEQFF	-	TRBJ2-1	many	TRBV20-1
TGTGCCAGCAGCTACCGGGGAGGATCCTATGGCTACACCTTC	CASSYRGGSYGYTF	-	TRBJ1-2	many	TRBV7-9
TGTGCCACCAGCAGAGTCTCAGAGAGTTGGAGAGCTTTCTTT	CATSRVSESWRAFF	-	TRBJ1-1	many	TRBV15
TGCAGCGTTGACGGGCTTTCCTACAATGAGCAGTTCTTC	CSVDGLSYNEQFF	-	TRBJ2-1	many	TRBV29-1